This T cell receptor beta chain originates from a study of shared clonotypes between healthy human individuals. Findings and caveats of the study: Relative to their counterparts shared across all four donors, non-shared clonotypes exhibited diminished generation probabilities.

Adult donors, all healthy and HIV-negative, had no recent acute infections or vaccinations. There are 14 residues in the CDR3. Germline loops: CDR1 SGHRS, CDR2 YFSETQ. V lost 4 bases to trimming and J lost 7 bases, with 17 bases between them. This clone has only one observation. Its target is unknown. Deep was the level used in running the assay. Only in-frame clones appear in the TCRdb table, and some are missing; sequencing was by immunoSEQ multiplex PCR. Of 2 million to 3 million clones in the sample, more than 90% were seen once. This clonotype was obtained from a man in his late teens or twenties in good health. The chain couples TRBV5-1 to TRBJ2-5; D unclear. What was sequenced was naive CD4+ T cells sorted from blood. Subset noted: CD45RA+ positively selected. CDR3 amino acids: CASSPKTQPGTQYF. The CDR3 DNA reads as TGCGCCAGCAGCCCGAAAACCCAGCCGGGGACCCAGTACTTC.